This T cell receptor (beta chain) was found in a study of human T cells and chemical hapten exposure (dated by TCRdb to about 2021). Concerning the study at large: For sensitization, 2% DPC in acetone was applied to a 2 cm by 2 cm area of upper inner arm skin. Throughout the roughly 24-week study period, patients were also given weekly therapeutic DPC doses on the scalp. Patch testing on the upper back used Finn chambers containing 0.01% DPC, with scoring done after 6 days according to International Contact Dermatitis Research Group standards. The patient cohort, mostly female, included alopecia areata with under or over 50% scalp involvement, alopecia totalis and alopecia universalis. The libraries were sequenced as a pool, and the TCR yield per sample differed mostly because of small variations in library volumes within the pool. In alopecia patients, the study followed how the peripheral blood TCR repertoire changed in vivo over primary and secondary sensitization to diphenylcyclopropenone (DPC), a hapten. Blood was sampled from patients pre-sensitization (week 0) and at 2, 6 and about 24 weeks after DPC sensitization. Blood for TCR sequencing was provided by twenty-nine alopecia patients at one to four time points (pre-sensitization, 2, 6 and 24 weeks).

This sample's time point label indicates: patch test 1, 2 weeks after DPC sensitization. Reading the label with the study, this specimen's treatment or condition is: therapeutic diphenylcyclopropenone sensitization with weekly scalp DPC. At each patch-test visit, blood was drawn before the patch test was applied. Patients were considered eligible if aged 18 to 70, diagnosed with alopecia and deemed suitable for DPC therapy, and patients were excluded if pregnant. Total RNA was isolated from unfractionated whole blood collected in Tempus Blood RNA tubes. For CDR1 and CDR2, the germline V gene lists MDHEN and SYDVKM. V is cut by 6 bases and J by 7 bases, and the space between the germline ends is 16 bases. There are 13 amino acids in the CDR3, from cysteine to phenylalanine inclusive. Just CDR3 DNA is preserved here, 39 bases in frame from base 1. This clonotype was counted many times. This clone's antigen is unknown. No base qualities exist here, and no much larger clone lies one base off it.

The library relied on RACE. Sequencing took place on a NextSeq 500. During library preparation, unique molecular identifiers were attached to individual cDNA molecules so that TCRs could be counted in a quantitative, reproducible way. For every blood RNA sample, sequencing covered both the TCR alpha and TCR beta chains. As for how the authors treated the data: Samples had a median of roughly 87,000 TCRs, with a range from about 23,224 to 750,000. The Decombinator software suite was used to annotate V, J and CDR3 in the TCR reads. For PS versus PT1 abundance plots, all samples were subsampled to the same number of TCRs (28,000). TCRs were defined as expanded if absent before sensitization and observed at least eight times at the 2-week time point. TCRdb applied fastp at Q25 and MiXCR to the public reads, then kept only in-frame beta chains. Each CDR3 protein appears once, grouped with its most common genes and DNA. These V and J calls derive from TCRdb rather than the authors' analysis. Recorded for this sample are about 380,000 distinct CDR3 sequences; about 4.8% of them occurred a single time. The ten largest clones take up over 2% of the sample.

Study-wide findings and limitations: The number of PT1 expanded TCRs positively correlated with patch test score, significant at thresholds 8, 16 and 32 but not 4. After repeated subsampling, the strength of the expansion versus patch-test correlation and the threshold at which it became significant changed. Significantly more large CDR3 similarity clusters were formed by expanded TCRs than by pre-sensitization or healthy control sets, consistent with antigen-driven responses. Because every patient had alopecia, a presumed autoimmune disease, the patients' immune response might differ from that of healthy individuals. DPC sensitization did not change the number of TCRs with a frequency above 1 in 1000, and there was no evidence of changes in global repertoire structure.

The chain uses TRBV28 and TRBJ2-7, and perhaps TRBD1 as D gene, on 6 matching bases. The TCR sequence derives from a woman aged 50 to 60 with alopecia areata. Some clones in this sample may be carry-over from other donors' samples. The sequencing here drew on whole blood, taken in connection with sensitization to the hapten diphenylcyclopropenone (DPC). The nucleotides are TGTGCCAGCAGGCGGGCACAGGGTCTGGAGCAGTACTTC. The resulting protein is CASRRAQGLEQYF.